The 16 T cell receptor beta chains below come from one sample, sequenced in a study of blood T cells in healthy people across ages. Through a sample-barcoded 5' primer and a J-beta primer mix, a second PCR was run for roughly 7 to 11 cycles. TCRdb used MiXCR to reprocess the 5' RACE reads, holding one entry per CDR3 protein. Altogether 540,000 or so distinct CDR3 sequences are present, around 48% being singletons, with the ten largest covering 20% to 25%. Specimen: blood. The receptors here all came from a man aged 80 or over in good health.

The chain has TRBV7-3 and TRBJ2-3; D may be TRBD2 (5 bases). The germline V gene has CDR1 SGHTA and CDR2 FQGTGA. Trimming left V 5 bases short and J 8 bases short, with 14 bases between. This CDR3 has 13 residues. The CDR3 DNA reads TGTGCCAGCAGCCCCGGTGCGGGTGGTACGCAGTATTTT. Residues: CASSPGAGGTQYF.

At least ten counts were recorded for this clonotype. The CDR3 region has the DNA TGTGCCAGCAGCGTTGAAAGAGGGCCTACCTACAATGAGCAGTTCTTC. Translation: CASSVERGPTYNEQFF. The chain links TRBV11-1 to TRBJ2-1; TRBD2 might be the D (5 bases). The V end was cut by 5 bases, the J end by 2 bases, with 16 bases between. This CDR3 comprises 16 residues. Germline V gene lookup returns CDR1 SGHAT and CDR2 FQDESV (reference sequence).

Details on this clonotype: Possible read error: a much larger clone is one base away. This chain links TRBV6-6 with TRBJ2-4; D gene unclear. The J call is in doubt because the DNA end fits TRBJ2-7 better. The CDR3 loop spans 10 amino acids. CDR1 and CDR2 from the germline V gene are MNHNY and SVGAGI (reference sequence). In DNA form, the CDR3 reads TGTGCCAGCAGAAAGTACGAGCAGTACTTC. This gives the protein CASRKYEQYF.

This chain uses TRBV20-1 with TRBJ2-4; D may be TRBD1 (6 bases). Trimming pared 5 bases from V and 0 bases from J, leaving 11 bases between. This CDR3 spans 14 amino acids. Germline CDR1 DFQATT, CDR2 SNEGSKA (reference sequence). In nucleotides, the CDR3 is TGCAGTGCTCAGGGGAATCCAGCCAAAAACATTCAGTACTTC. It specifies CSAQGNPAKNIQYF.

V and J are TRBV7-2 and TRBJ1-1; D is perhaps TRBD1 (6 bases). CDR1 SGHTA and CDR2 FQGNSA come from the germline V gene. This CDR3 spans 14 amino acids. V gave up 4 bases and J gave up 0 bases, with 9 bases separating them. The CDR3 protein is CASSYGQMNTEAFF. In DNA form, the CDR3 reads TGTGCCAGCAGCTACGGACAGATGAACACTGAAGCTTTCTTT.

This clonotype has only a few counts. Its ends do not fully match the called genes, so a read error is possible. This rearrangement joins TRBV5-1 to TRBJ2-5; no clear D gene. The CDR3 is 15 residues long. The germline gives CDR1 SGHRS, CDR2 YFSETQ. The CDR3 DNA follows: TGCGCCAGCAGCTCGACGCCCGACCGTCAAGATACCCAGTACTTC. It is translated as CASSSTPDRQDTQYF. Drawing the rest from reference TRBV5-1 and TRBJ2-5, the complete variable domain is KAGVTQTPRYLIKTRGQQVTLSCSPISGHRSVSWYQQTPGQGLQFLFEYFSETQRNKGNFPGRFSGRQFSNSRSEMNVSTLELGDSALYLCASSSTPDRQDTQYFGPGTRLLVL.

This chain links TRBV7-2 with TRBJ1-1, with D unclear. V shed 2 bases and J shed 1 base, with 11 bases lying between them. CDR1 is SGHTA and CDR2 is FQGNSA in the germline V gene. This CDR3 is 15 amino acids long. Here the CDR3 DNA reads TGTGCCAGCAGCTTAACTATGGACGGGAACACTGAAGCTTTCTTT. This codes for CASSLTMDGNTEAFF.

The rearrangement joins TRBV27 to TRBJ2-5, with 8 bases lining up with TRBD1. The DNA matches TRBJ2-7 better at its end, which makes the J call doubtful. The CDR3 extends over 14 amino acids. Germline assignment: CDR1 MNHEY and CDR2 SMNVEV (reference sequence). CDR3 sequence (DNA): TGTGCCAGCAGCCTACGACAGGGGACTTCCGAGCAGTACTTC. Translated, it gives CASSLRQGTSEQYF.

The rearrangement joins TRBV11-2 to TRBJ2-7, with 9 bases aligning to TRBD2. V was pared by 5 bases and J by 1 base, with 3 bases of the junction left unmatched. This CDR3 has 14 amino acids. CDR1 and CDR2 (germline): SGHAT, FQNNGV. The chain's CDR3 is CASSQRGVSYEQYF. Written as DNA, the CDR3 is TGTGCCAGCAGCCAGCGGGGGGTTTCCTACGAGCAGTACTTC. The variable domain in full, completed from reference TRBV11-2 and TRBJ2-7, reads EAGVAQSPRYKIIEKRQSVAFWCNPISGHATLYWYQQILGQGPKLLIQFQNNGVVDDSQLPKDRFSAERLKGVDSTLKIQPAKLEDSAVYLCASSQRGVSYEQYFGPGTRLTVT.

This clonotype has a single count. CDR3 loop: CSANLGKMQYF. As DNA, the CDR3 is TGCAGTGCTAATTTAGGGAAAATGCAGTACTTC. This chain connects TRBV20-1 to TRBJ2-4; D is uncertain. V lost 4 bases, J lost 13 bases, and 14 bases lay in between. This CDR3 has 11 amino acids. Germline CDR1 and CDR2: DFQATT and SNEGSKA (reference sequence).

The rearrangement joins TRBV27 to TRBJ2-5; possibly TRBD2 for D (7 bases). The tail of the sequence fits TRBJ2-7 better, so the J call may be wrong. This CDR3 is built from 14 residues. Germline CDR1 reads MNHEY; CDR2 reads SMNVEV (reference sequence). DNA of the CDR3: TGTGCCAGCAAGGCGGCGGGGGCCTATTACGAGCAGTACTTC. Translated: CASKAAGAYYEQYF.

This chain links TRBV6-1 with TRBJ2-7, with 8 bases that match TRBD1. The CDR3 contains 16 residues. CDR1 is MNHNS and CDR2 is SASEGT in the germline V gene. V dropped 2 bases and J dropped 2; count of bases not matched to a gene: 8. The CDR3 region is CASSERYRDRTYEQYF. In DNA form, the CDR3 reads TGTGCCAGCAGTGAAAGGTACCGGGACAGGACCTACGAGCAGTACTTC.

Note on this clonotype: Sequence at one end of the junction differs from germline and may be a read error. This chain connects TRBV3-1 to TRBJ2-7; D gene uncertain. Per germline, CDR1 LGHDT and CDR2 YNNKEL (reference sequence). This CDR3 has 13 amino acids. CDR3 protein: CASSQIPSNEQYF. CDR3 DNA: TGTGCCAGCAGCCAAATCCCCTCCAACGAGCAGTACTTC.

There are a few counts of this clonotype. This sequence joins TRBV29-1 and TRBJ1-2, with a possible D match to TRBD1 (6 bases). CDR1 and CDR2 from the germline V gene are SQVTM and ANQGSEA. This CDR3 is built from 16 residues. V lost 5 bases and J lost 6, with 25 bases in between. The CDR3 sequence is CSVSLRGGPGENGYTF. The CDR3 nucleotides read TGCAGCGTTTCCCTGAGGGGGGGGCCAGGAGAGAATGGCTACACCTTC.

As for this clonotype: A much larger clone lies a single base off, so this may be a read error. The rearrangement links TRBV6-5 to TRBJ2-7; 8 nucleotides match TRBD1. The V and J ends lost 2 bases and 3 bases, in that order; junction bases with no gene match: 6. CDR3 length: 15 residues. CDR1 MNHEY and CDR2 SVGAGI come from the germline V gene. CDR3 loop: CASSYATGARYEQYF. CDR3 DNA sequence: TGTGCCAGCAGTTACGCGACAGGGGCCCGCTACGAGCAGTACTTC.

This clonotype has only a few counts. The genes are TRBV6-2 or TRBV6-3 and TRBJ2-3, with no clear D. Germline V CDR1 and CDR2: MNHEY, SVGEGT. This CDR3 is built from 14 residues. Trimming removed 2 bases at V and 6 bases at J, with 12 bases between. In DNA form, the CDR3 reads TGTGCCAGCAGTTACGCTTGGGCCTGGGATACGCAGTATTTT. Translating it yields CASSYAWAWDTQYF.